These 26 T cell receptor beta chains were sequenced from one sample in a study of identical twins. TCRdb reprocessed the 5' RACE reads with MiXCR, giving one entry per CDR3 protein. This sample has about 520,000 distinct CDR3 sequences; 20% to 25% occur once, and the top ten carry 0.8% to 1%. These data were likewise used in another study, on T cells expressing NK-cell markers.

Material: CD4+ T cells sorted from blood. The receptor source for this set is a woman aged 18-30 years in good health.

This clonotype came up many times. The chain combines TRBV12-3 or TRBV12-4 with TRBJ1-1, with 7 nucleotides matching TRBD1. The V and J ends lost 6 bases and 10 bases, in that order; junction bases with no gene match: 8. The CDR3 totals 12 residues. In DNA, the CDR3 is TGTGCCAGCAGAGGACAGGATAAGTCAGCTTTCTTT. It yields the protein CASRGQDKSAFF.

This rearrangement joins TRBV20-1 to TRBJ1-3; D may be TRBD1 (5 bases). Trimming removed 3 bases from V and 0 bases from J, with 9 bases in between. This CDR3 has 14 amino acids. Germline V lookup: CDR1 DFQATT, CDR2 SNEGSKA (reference sequence). The CDR3 region has the DNA TGCAGTGCTAGCCGGGACGGCTCTGGAAACACCATATATTTT. Translating it yields CSASRDGSGNTIYF.

In this sample, this clonotype turned up a few times. The chain is built from TRBV2 and TRBJ1-4; D is unresolved. V was trimmed by 8 bases and J by 11 bases, leaving 18 bases between them. The germline V gene has CDR1 SNHLY and CDR2 FYNNEI. This CDR3 has 13 amino acids. CDR3: CASDFRQTRKLFF. The CDR3 coding sequence is TGTGCCAGCGATTTCAGGCAGACTCGTAAACTGTTTTTT.

This clonotype was seen more than once but under ten times. This chain uses TRBV12-3 or TRBV12-4 with TRBJ2-7; D might be TRBD2 (8 bases). The V and J ends lost 5 bases and 6 bases respectively, with 20 bases between them. CDR3 length: 15 residues. The DNA of the CDR3 is TGTGCCAGCAGTAGGGGAGACAGGGCGGGGGGCGAGCAGTACTTC. Encoded protein: CASSRGDRAGGEQYF.

The V and J genes are TRBV6-5 and TRBJ2-2, with D unclear. V gave up 3 bases and J gave up 0 bases, with 11 bases separating them. CDR1 MNHEY and CDR2 SVGAGI come from the germline V gene. The CDR3 covers 16 residues. CDR3 protein: CASSYSDFANTGELFF. The CDR3 coding sequence is TGTGCCAGCAGTTATTCTGATTTTGCGAACACCGGGGAGCTGTTTTTT.

This sequence joins TRBV9 and TRBJ2-1, with 12 bases that match TRBD2. With V trimmed by 0 bases and J by 2 bases, 6 bases remained unmatched. Germline-derived CDR1 and CDR2 are SGDLS and YYNGEE. This CDR3 has 18 amino acids. The CDR3 DNA sequence: TGTGCCAGCAGCGTAGGACTAGCGGGAGTAGGCACCTACAATGAGCAGTTCTTC. Its protein product is CASSVGLAGVGTYNEQFF. Based on the CDR3 plus reference TRBV9 and TRBJ2-1, the full variable domain is DSGVTQTPKHLITATGQRVTLRCSPRSGDLSVYWYQQSLDQGLQFLIQYYNGEERAKGNILERFSAQQFPDLHSELNLSSLELGDSALYFCASSVGLAGVGTYNEQFFGPGTRLTVL.

V gene TRBV11-2 combines with J gene TRBJ2-3, with 7 bases fitting TRBD1. The trim removed 8 bases at V and 2 bases at J, leaving 10 bases unmatched. The CDR3 is made up of 15 amino acids. Germline V gives CDR1 SGHAT, CDR2 FQNNGV. This CDR3 is CASSKGGGTTDTQYF. CDR3 in DNA: TGTGCCAGCTCTAAAGGGGGCGGAACCACAGATACGCAGTATTTT.

V and J are TRBV20-1 and TRBJ2-1; 8 nucleotides match TRBD1. Germline-derived CDR1 and CDR2 are DFQATT and SNEGSKA (reference sequence). V trimming: 3 bases; J trimming: 1 base; junction bases outside the gene matches: 5. The length of the CDR3 is 15 residues. The CDR3 DNA reads TGCAGTGCTAGGTTACAGGGGGGATCCTACAATGAGCAGTTCTTC. Encoded protein: CSARLQGGSYNEQFF.

This clonotype was counted a few times. The J gene is TRBJ2-3, the V gene TRBV5-1, with 9 nucleotides matching TRBD2. Germline V gene lookup returns CDR1 SGHRS and CDR2 YFSETQ. Trimming removed 5 bases from V and 5 bases from J; junction bases left unmatched: 6. This CDR3 contains 14 residues. In DNA, the CDR3 is TGCGCCAGCAGTGGCGGGAGGGCCGGAGATACGCAGTATTTT. It specifies CASSGGRAGDTQYF.

The V call is TRBV7-2, the J call TRBJ2-3; D may be TRBD2 (6 bases). Germline CDR1 SGHTA, CDR2 FQGNSA. V shed 5 bases and J shed 5 bases, with 11 bases lying between them. The CDR3 runs 13 residues. The CDR3 DNA follows: TGTGCCAGCAGCCGGGTGGGGGGAGATACGCAGTATTTT. It is translated as CASSRVGGDTQYF.

The chain carries TRBV6-2 or TRBV6-3 and TRBJ2-5; TRBD2 aligns across 7 bases. Germline values: CDR1 MNHEY, CDR2 SVGEGT. J gave up 5 bases and V 0 bases, and 6 bases lay outside the gene matches. There are 15 residues in the CDR3. This chain's CDR3 is CASSYSTSRSETQYF. Here the CDR3 DNA reads TGTGCCAGCAGTTACTCGACTAGCAGGAGTGAGACCCAGTACTTC.

V and J are TRBV7-2 and TRBJ2-7, with D unresolved. The CDR3 consists of 14 residues. The V and J ends lost 4 bases and 1 base respectively, with 11 bases between them. Germline lookup yields CDR1 SGHTA and CDR2 FQGNSA. CDR3 region: CASSSFGRSYEQYF. DNA for the CDR3: TGTGCCAGCAGCTCTTTTGGAAGATCCTACGAGCAGTACTTC.

This chain connects TRBV20-1 to TRBJ1-2; D not certain. Trimming pared 6 bases from V and 4 bases from J, leaving 12 bases between. CDR1 is DFQATT, CDR2 SNEGSKA, per germline (reference sequence). The CDR3 is made up of 12 amino acids. CDR3 DNA sequence: TGCAGTGCGATGAAACCCAGCTATGGCTACACCTTC. This codes for CSAMKPSYGYTF.

This chain links TRBV9 with TRBJ2-3; D unclear. Germline loops: CDR1 SGDLS, CDR2 YYNGEE. This CDR3 contains 15 residues. Trimming shortened V by 0 bases and J by 1 base, and 9 bases separated the two germline ends. The CDR3 region has the DNA TGTGCCAGCAGCGTAGCCGGGTTCGGCACAGATACGCAGTATTTT. It specifies CASSVAGFGTDTQYF.

The genes are TRBV2 and TRBJ2-1, with 9 positions matching TRBD2. Looked up from germline, CDR1 is SNHLY and CDR2 is FYNNEI. The CDR3 has 13 residues. The ends lost 5 bases at V and 5 bases at J; junction bases unmatched: 1. In DNA, the CDR3 is TGTGCCAGCAGTAGCGGGAGGCACAATGAGCAGTTCTTC. As protein: CASSSGRHNEQFF. The full variable domain, rest sourced from reference TRBV2 and TRBJ2-1, is EPEVTQTPSHQVTQMGQEVILRCVPISNHLYFYWYRQILGQKVEFLVSFYNNEISEKSEIFDDQFSVERPDGSNFTLKIRSTKLEDSAMYFCASSSGRHNEQFFGPGTRLTVL.

The V and J genes are TRBV15 and TRBJ2-3; D tentatively reads TRBD1 or TRBD2 (5 bases each). The V gene's germline CDR1 is LNHNV and CDR2 YYDKDF (reference sequence). V was shortened by 0 bases and J by 5 bases, with 18 bases between the two germline ends. This CDR3 contains 17 residues. DNA of the CDR3: TGTGCCACCAGCAGAGAAGCGAGGGGACCGGGGCGAGATACGCAGTATTTT. Translating it yields CATSREARGPGRDTQYF.

The chain carries TRBV5-1 and TRBJ2-7; 8 positions agree with TRBD2. From germline, CDR1 is SGHRS and CDR2 YFSETQ. The CDR3 has 16 residues. The V segment lost 0 bases and the J segment 4 bases; nucleotides outside the gene matches: 9. CDR3 in DNA: TGCGCCAGCAGCTTGGCCTTAGCGGGAAGAACATACGAGCAGTACTTC. This encodes CASSLALAGRTYEQYF.

This clonotype was observed many times. The chain combines TRBV4-3 with TRBJ1-2, with D possibly TRBD1 on 5 matching bases. There are 13 residues in the CDR3. The V gene lost 0 bases and the J gene lost 6 bases, with 8 bases spanning the gap. Per germline, CDR1 LGHNA and CDR2 YSLEER. CDR3 in amino acids: CASSQDGGDGYTF. The CDR3 nucleotides are TGCGCCAGCAGCCAAGACGGGGGGGATGGCTACACCTTC.

Only a few counts were recorded for this clonotype. This chain links TRBV20-1 with TRBJ2-7; D tentatively reads TRBD1 or TRBD2 (5 bases each). CDR3 length: 13 amino acids. The V end lost 8 bases, the J end lost 2 bases, and 16 bases lay between the germline ends. Germline CDR1 and CDR2: DFQATT and SNEGSKA (reference sequence). The CDR3 spells CSPVRDGPYEQYF. The CDR3 DNA sequence: TGCAGTCCAGTCAGGGACGGACCCTACGAGCAGTACTTC.

The CDR3 DNA sequence: TGTGCCAGCCGGGACCCTGGACGGTTCTCTGGAAACACCATATATTTT. As protein: CASRDPGRFSGNTIYF. This chain connects TRBV6-1 to TRBJ1-3; D perhaps matches TRBD1 (5 bases). Germline V gene sequence: CDR1 MNHNS, CDR2 SASEGT. Deletions cut 8 bases from V and 0 bases from J, with 17 bases between. This CDR3 comprises 16 residues.

This clonotype came up a few times. This chain joins TRBV6-6 and TRBJ1-6; D is uncertain. The length of the CDR3 is 13 residues. Germline V gene data show CDR1 as MNHNY and CDR2 as SVGAGI (reference sequence). V lost 4 bases, J lost 10 bases, and 11 bases lay in between. Written as DNA, the CDR3 is TGTGCCAGCAGTTCCCCCGACACCTCACCCCTCCACTTT. Protein: CASSSPDTSPLHF.

The V call is TRBV9, the J call TRBJ2-1, with 8 bases lining up with TRBD2. After removal of 4 bases from V and 9 bases from J, the junction contained 6 bases not matched to a gene. The germline V gene encodes CDR1 SGDLS and CDR2 YYNGEE. The CDR3 has 13 amino acids. In DNA form, the CDR3 reads TGTGCCAGCAGCCCGGGGGGGTTGACTGAGCAGTTCTTC. Its translation is CASSPGGLTEQFF. The variable domain in full, completed from reference TRBV9 and TRBJ2-1, reads DSGVTQTPKHLITATGQRVTLRCSPRSGDLSVYWYQQSLDQGLQFLIQYYNGEERAKGNILERFSAQQFPDLHSELNLSSLELGDSALYFCASSPGGLTEQFFGPGTRLTVL.

The chain employs TRBV11-2 and TRBJ1-2; the D gene is possibly TRBD1 (6 bases). The CDR3 loop spans 15 amino acids. Trimming stripped 3 bases from V and 5 bases from J, with 16 bases between. Germline V lookup: CDR1 SGHAT, CDR2 FQNNGV. The CDR3 coding sequence is TGTGCCAGCAGCTTTTACACCAAGGGGGATTATGGCTACACCTTC. It codes for CASSFYTKGDYGYTF.

The chain has TRBV9 and TRBJ2-7; 8 nucleotides line up with TRBD2. With V trimmed by 2 bases and J by 7 bases, 8 bases remained unmatched. The CDR3 extends over 14 amino acids. Looked up from germline, CDR1 is SGDLS and CDR2 is YYNGEE. As DNA, the CDR3 is TGTGCCAGCAGCGTCCAAGCGGGAGATGGGGAGCAGTACTTC. Encoded protein: CASSVQAGDGEQYF. Based on the CDR3 plus reference TRBV9 and TRBJ2-7, the full variable domain is DSGVTQTPKHLITATGQRVTLRCSPRSGDLSVYWYQQSLDQGLQFLIQYYNGEERAKGNILERFSAQQFPDLHSELNLSSLELGDSALYFCASSVQAGDGEQYFGPGTRLTVT.

This clonotype has only a few counts. The chain couples TRBV7-4 to TRBJ2-1; TRBD2 is a possible D gene (5 bases). In germline, CDR1 is SGHVT, CDR2 SQSDAQ. The ends were cut back, 1 base at V and 9 bases at J, with 10 bases in the middle. This CDR3 contains 13 residues. Here the CDR3 reads CASSLVPGCEQFF. In nucleotides, the CDR3 is TGTGCCAGCAGCTTAGTACCGGGGTGTGAGCAGTTCTTC.

This clonotype was picked up one time. The chain has TRBV20-1 and TRBJ2-1; D might be TRBD2 (6 bases). Germline CDR1 is DFQATT and CDR2 is SNEGSKA (reference sequence). The CDR3 is 17 residues long. V lost 0 bases, J lost 4 bases, and 19 bases lay in between. CDR3 region: CSARDPGGSGPYNEQFF. CDR3 coding DNA: TGCAGTGCTAGAGATCCAGGAGGGAGCGGGCCATACAATGAGCAGTTCTTC.